The rows below give T cell receptor beta chains drawn from one sample of a study of cytomegalovirus exposure and HLA in healthy donors. Clones were sequenced by immunoSEQ multiplex PCR, and TCRdb holds only the in-frame ones, with some missing. The sample includes approximately 140,000 clones, roughly 73% seen only once; the top ten take more than 2.5%. Input material: PBMCs. The source of these receptors is a man aged 35 to 55 in good health and CMV-seronegative. The CDR3 runs from the conserved cysteine through the conserved F or W. The D gene is left open where the match is weak. Where a row states a size, it is once, few, many or the class of an expanded clone; other rows omit it.

V gene	D gene	J gene	clone size	CDR3 DNA	CDR3 protein
TRBV7-6	TRBD1	TRBJ1-1	.	TGTGCCACCACCGGGACAGGGGGGACTGAAGCTTTCTTT	CATTGTGGTEAFF
TRBV28	TRBD2	TRBJ2-3	.	TGTGCCAGCAGCTCCCCGGGAGGGGACGGAGATACGCAGTATTTT	CASSSPGGDGDTQYF
TRBV4-1	.	TRBJ2-7	few	TGCGCCAGCAGTAGTAACAGGGCCCACGAGCAGTACTTC	CASSSNRAHEQYF
TRBV7-3	.	TRBJ1-2	.	TGTGCCAGCAGCTTAACGTCCGAGGACAGCTATGGCTACACCTTC	CASSLTSEDSYGYTF
TRBV29-1	.	TRBJ1-3	.	TGCAGCGTACGAACAGGGCGCTCTGGAAACACCATATATTTT	CSVRTGRSGNTIYF
TRBV5-1	TRBD1	TRBJ2-5	.	TGCGCCAGCAGCTTGGCGGACAGGGACCAAGAGACCCAGTACTTC	CASSLADRDQETQYF
TRBV19	.	TRBJ1-2	.	TGTGCCAGTAGTATTGATTCAGGGGACCCGAAAAACTATGGCTACACCTTC	CASSIDSGDPKNYGYTF
TRBV6-1	.	TRBJ2-7	.	TGTGCCAGCAGTGATGGAGCTATCTACGAGCAGTACTTC	CASSDGAIYEQYF
TRBV27	.	TRBJ2-4	.	TGTGCCAGCAGTAGGCTCAGGGGGGCCCTCGGGATTCAGTACTTC	CASSRLRGALGIQYF
TRBV6-1	.	TRBJ2-3	.	TGTGCCAGCAGTGAAAACGGAGATACGCAGTATTTT	CASSENGDTQYF
TRBV9	TRBD1	TRBJ1-4	.	TGTGCCAGCAGCGCCCTATGGGGACAGGGATATGAAAAACTGTTTTTT	CASSALWGQGYEKLFF
TRBV9	TRBD1	TRBJ1-6	.	TGTGCCAGCAGCGCTGGACAGGGAGATAATTCACCCCTCCACTTT	CASSAGQGDNSPLHF
TRBV7-8	.	TRBJ1-5	.	TGTGCCAGCAGCACCACTACAGGGTTAGACGGTCAGCCCCAGCATTTT	CASSTTTGLDGQPQHF
TRBV28	.	TRBJ1-2	.	TGTGCCAGCCGATCTCCGGAGGGGAGGTATGGCTACACCTTC	CASRSPEGRYGYTF
TRBV10-2	.	TRBJ1-6	.	TGCGCCAGCAGTGTGACAGATTCCCCATCACCCCTCCACTTT	CASSVTDSPSPLHF
TRBV28	TRBD2	TRBJ2-5	few	TGTGCCAGCAGAGCGGGAGGGACCCAGTACTTC	CASRAGGTQYF
TRBV28	TRBD1	TRBJ1-3	.	TGTGCCAGCAGGACAGGGTACTTCGGTGGAAACACCATATATTTT	CASRTGYFGGNTIYF
TRBV15	TRBD1	TRBJ1-2	.	TGTGCCACCAGCAGGGGACAGATTAACTATGGCTACACCTTC	CATSRGQINYGYTF
TRBV7-5	.	TRBJ1-5	.	TGTGCCAGAAGCCCCCTGTTAGTCCCTCAGGGTCCCAATCAGCCCCAGCATTTT	CARSPLLVPQGPNQPQHF
TRBV4-3	TRBD1	TRBJ1-4	.	TGCGCCAGCAGCCAAGATGGGGGGACAGGGTTGGAACTGTTTTTT	CASSQDGGTGLELFF
TRBV18	.	TRBJ1-6	.	TGTGCCAGCTCACCAGACAGGTCATCCTATAATTCACCCCTCCACTTT	CASSPDRSSYNSPLHF
TRBV28	TRBD1	TRBJ2-7	.	TGTGCCAGCAGTTTATCCGGGACAGGGTTGTACGAGCAGTACTTC	CASSLSGTGLYEQYF
TRBV19	.	TRBJ2-7	.	TGTGCCAGTAGTATAGAATTCTTGGGGGGGCCCTCCTACGAGCAGTACTTC	CASSIEFLGGPSYEQYF
TRBV7-8	.	TRBJ1-2	.	TGTGCCAGCAGCTCTAAACAGGGTGGCTATGGCTACACCTTC	CASSSKQGGYGYTF
TRBV27	TRBD2	TRBJ2-3	.	TGTGCCAGCAGGCGGGGGTCCTTCTCTCCGGATACGCAGTATTTT	CASRRGSFSPDTQYF
TRBV2	TRBD1	TRBJ1-1	.	TGTGCCAGCAGTCCCAGGGGGGCTGGGAGGAACACTGAAGCTTTCTTT	CASSPRGAGRNTEAFF
TRBV6-5	TRBD1	TRBJ2-3	.	TGTGCCAGCAGGACCGGACAGGCGTCCTGGTATTTT	CASRTGQASWYF
TRBV4-2	.	TRBJ1-1	.	TGTGCCAGCAGCCAAGTAAGTCTTACCCAGGGTATGAACACTGAAGCTTTCTTT	CASSQVSLTQGMNTEAFF
TRBV4-1	TRBD2	TRBJ2-1	once	TGCGCCAGCAGCCAAGAGGGGACTAGCGGGGGGAACAATGAGCAGTTCTTC	CASSQEGTSGGNNEQFF
TRBV5-1	.	TRBJ2-7	.	TGCGCCAGCAGCTTGGACAGACCTTTCTACGAGCAGTACTTC	CASSLDRPFYEQYF
TRBV4-1	.	TRBJ1-5	.	TGCGCCAGCAGCCAAACTCAGGGTAGCAATCAGCCCCAGCATTTT	CASSQTQGSNQPQHF
TRBV9	TRBD2	TRBJ2-3	.	TGTGCCAGCAGCCCCACTAGCGGGGGGGCCACCGATACGCAGTATTTT	CASSPTSGGATDTQYF
TRBV5-1	TRBD1	TRBJ1-1	once	TGCGCCAGCAGCTTGGGACAGGGAGTTGAAGCTTTCTTT	CASSLGQGVEAFF
TRBV29-1	.	TRBJ2-7	.	TGCAGCGTTGTCCAGGGGTCCTACGAGCAGTACTTC	CSVVQGSYEQYF
TRBV9	.	TRBJ2-2	.	TGTGCCAGCAGCGTACAGGGGACCGGGGAGCTGTTTTTT	CASSVQGTGELFF
TRBV12-2	.	TRBJ1-4	.	TGTGCAAGTCGCTTAGAGACTTTCGTGGTTTTTCCTAATGAAAAACTGTTTTTT	CASRLETFVVFPNEKLFF
TRBV5-5	TRBD1	TRBJ2-7	.	TGTGCCAGCAGCTTAAACCGGGACAGGGGCTACGAGCAGTACTTC	CASSLNRDRGYEQYF